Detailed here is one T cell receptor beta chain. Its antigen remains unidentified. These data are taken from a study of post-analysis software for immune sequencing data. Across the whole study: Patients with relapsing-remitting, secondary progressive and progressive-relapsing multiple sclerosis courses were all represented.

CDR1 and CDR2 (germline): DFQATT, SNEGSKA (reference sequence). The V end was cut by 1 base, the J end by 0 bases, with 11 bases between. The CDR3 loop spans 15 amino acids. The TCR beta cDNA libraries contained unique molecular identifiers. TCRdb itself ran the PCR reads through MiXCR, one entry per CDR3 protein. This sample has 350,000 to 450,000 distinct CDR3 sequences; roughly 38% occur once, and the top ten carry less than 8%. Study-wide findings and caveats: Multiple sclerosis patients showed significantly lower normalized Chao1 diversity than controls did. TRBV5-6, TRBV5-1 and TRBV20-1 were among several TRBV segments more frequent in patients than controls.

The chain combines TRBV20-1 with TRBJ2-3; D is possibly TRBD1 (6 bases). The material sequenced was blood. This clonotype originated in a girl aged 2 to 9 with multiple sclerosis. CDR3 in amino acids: CSARGQEISTDTQYF. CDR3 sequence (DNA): TGCAGTGCTAGAGGACAGGAGATAAGCACAGATACGCAGTATTTT.